The present entry profiles one T cell receptor (beta chain) with its context. This entry belongs to a study of T cell changes during pregnancy in multiple sclerosis. This CDR3 spans 14 amino acids. With 10 bases clipped from V and 4 bases from J, the junction kept 12 bases outside the gene matches. Germline-derived CDR1 and CDR2 are LNHDA and SQIVND (reference sequence). TCRdb's table, derived via immunoSEQ multiplex PCR, lists solely in-frame clones and lacks some. The sample has 65,000 to 85,000 clones; 90% to 95% are singletons. This receptor was obtained from a female donor with multiple sclerosis, enrolled in a pregnancy study. The sequencing used CD4+ T cells from peripheral blood mononuclear cells, collected after pregnancy. The rearrangement uses TRBV19 and TRBJ1-1; 7 nucleotides line up with TRBD1. The CDR3 nucleotides read TGTGCCACCCAGGGGGTCCCTGGTGGCACTGAAGCTTTCTTT. It is translated as CATQGVPGGTEAFF.